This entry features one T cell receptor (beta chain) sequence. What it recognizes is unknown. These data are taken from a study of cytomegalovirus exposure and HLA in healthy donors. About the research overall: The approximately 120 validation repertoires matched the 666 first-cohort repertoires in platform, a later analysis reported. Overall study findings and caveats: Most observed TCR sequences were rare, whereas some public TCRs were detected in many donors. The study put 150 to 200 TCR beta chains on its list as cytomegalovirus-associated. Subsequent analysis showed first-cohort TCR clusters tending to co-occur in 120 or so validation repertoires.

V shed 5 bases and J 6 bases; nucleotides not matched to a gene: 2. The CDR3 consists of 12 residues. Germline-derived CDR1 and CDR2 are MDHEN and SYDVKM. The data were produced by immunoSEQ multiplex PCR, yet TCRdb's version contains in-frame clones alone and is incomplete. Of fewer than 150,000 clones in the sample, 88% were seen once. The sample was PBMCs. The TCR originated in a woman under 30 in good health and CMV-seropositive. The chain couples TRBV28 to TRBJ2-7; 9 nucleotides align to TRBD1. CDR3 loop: CASSGTGREQYF. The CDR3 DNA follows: TGTGCCAGCAGTGGGACAGGGCGCGAGCAGTACTTC.